The 31 T cell receptor beta chains presented below share a single source sample, sequenced in a study of blood T cell repertoires in COVID-19. Profiling relied on immunoSEQ multiplex PCR, and the TCRdb table lists in-frame clones only, not all of them. The table records 25,000 to 30,000 clones, 87% of them present only once. Specimen: peripheral blood. The receptors were sampled from a human donor in a cohort sampled during active COVID-19.

The chain joins TRBV10-2 to TRBJ1-1; no clear D. Germline CDR1 and CDR2: WSHSY and SAAADI. This CDR3 comprises 11 residues. V was pared by 6 bases and J by 5 bases, with 7 bases between. The CDR3 DNA follows: TGCGCCAGCAGGACGACTACTGAAGCTTTCTTT. As protein: CASRTTTEAFF.

The CDR3 DNA sequence: TGTGCCAGTAGTATCCTACAGGGAACTGGAAACACCATATATTTT. This sequence encodes CASSILQGTGNTIYF. This chain connects TRBV19 to TRBJ1-3, with a weak D call TRBD1 (6 bases). Germline CDR1 and CDR2: LNHDA and SQIVND (reference sequence). The V gene lost 3 bases and the J gene lost 2 bases, with 11 bases spanning the gap. The CDR3 length is 15 residues.

The rearrangement links TRBV29-1 to TRBJ1-1; maybe TRBD1 (6 bases). The CDR3 loop spans 13 amino acids. The V gene lost 7 bases and the J gene lost 5 bases, with 17 bases spanning the gap. CDR1 is SQVTM, CDR2 ANQGSEA, per germline. The CDR3 DNA reads TGCAGCGGTACGGGACAACTGGGGACTGAAGCTTTCTTT. Protein product: CSGTGQLGTEAFF. The whole variable domain, filled in from reference TRBV29-1 and TRBJ1-1, reads SAVISQKPSRDICQRGTSLTIQCQVDSQVTMMFWYRQQPGQSLTLIATANQGSEATYESGFVIDKFPISRPNLTFSTLTVSNMSPEDSSIYLCSGTGQLGTEAFFGQGTRLTVV.

V usage is TRBV11-3 and J usage is TRBJ2-3; 9 bases are shared with TRBD2. The germline V gene has CDR1 SGHNT and CDR2 YENEEA. The length of the CDR3 is 16 residues. The ends lost 3 bases at V and 6 bases at J; junction bases unmatched: 10. The CDR3 loop reads CASSLGRGGPSDTQYF. CDR3 DNA: TGTGCCAGCAGCTTGGGGCGGGGGGGCCCTTCGGATACGCAGTATTTT.

The gene calls are TRBV7-9 and TRBJ2-1; 10 bases align to TRBD2. Germline V gives CDR1 SEHNR, CDR2 FQNEAQ (reference sequence). The J segment lost 0 bases and the V segment lost 2 bases, leaving 7 bases of the junction unmatched. The CDR3 length is 18 residues. DNA of the CDR3: TGTGCCAGCAGCTTATCGGGACTAGCGCTCAGCTCCTACAATGAGCAGTTCTTC. This translates into CASSLSGLALSSYNEQFF.

This rearrangement joins TRBV11-3 to TRBJ2-7; TRBD2 agrees at 13 bases. This CDR3 spans 16 amino acids. The germline gives CDR1 SGHNT, CDR2 YENEEA. The J segment lost 5 bases and the V segment lost 5 bases, leaving 9 bases of the junction unmatched. CDR3 loop: CASSIYTSGRAHEQYF. In DNA, the CDR3 is TGTGCCAGCAGCATTTACACTAGCGGGAGGGCCCACGAGCAGTACTTC.

The gene calls are TRBV14 and TRBJ1-1, with a possible D match to TRBD1 (6 bases). The V and J ends lost 0 bases and 0 bases respectively, with 14 bases between them. CDR3 length: 17 residues. The germline gives CDR1 SGHDN, CDR2 FVKESK. The CDR3 is CASSQETGLYMNTEAFF. The CDR3 DNA sequence: TGTGCCAGCAGCCAAGAGACAGGACTCTATATGAACACTGAAGCTTTCTTT.

This chain links TRBV11-2 with TRBJ1-2, with 7 bases fitting TRBD1. The V segment lost 5 bases and the J segment 2 bases; nucleotides outside the gene matches: 5. This CDR3 is built from 14 residues. CDR1 is SGHAT, CDR2 FQNNGV, per germline. The CDR3 sequence: CASSTQTGNYGYTF. Here the CDR3 DNA reads TGTGCCAGCAGCACACAGACAGGGAACTATGGCTACACCTTC.

The chain carries TRBV18 and TRBJ1-5, with D unresolved. V lost 3 bases, J lost 2 bases, and 8 bases lay in between. Germline lookup yields CDR1 KGHSH and CDR2 LQKENI. The CDR3 is made up of 14 amino acids. CDR3 sequence reads: CASSPDLGNQPQHF. Written as DNA, the CDR3 is TGTGCCAGCTCACCCGACTTGGGCAATCAGCCCCAGCATTTT.

This chain uses TRBV27 with TRBJ2-3, with 11 bases fitting TRBD2. The trim removed 6 bases at V and 2 bases at J, leaving 7 bases unmatched. Germline CDR1 MNHEY, CDR2 SMNVEV (reference sequence). This CDR3 contains 16 residues. The CDR3 DNA follows: TGTGCCAGCAGGCCCGGACTAGCGGGTAACACAGATACGCAGTATTTT. This sequence encodes CASRPGLAGNTDTQYF.

The genes are TRBV2 and TRBJ2-7; D uncertain. The CDR3 has 12 residues. Germline CDR1 reads SNHLY; CDR2 reads FYNNEI. V was pared by 4 bases and J by 3 bases, with 7 bases between. CDR3 nucleotides: TGTGCCAGCAGTGCCATTAGCTACGAGCAGTACTTC. It specifies CASSAISYEQYF.

The chain couples TRBV18 to TRBJ2-2; TRBD2 might be the D (5 bases). The germline gives CDR1 KGHSH, CDR2 LQKENI. The CDR3 length is 15 residues. Trimming removed 2 bases at V and 1 base at J, with 8 bases between. Here the CDR3 DNA reads TGTGCCAGCTCACCAACCGGGAAGAACACCGGGGAGCTGTTTTTT. This translates into CASSPTGKNTGELFF.

The rearrangement joins TRBV9 to TRBJ2-1, with D maybe TRBD1 (6 bases). The germline V gene has CDR1 SGDLS and CDR2 YYNGEE. Between the trimmed V and J ends, which lost 0 bases and 2 bases, there was a span of 9 bases. The CDR3 has 15 amino acids. This chain's CDR3 is CASSVAGDTYNEQFF. The CDR3 DNA reads as TGTGCCAGCAGCGTAGCAGGGGACACCTACAATGAGCAGTTCTTC.

The gene calls are TRBV5-1 and TRBJ2-5; 8 bases are shared with TRBD2. The CDR3 is 16 amino acids. Germline V gene sequence: CDR1 SGHRS, CDR2 YFSETQ. V trimming: 0 bases; J trimming: 5 bases; junction bases outside the gene matches: 9. CDR3 amino acids: CASSLAGAGAWETQYF. For the CDR3, the DNA is TGCGCCAGCAGCTTGGCCGGAGCGGGGGCTTGGGAGACCCAGTACTTC.

The chain uses TRBV5-1 and TRBJ2-1; possible D gene TRBD2, 5 bases. The germline CDR1 and CDR2 sequences are SGHRS and YFSETQ. V was pared by 0 bases and J by 10 bases, with 17 bases between. There are 15 residues in the CDR3. CDR3 loop: CASSLVASPEWEQFF. The DNA of the CDR3 is TGCGCCAGCAGCTTGGTGGCTAGCCCAGAATGGGAGCAGTTCTTC.

The gene calls are TRBV19 and TRBJ2-4; TRBD1 agrees at 8 bases. The CDR3 has 14 amino acids. With 4 bases clipped from V and 5 bases from J, the junction kept 4 bases outside the gene matches. Germline V CDR1 and CDR2: LNHDA, SQIVND (reference sequence). Written as DNA, the CDR3 is TGTGCCAGTAGTAGGGGACAGGATGAAAACATTCAGTACTTC. Protein: CASSRGQDENIQYF.

V gene TRBV4-2 combines with J gene TRBJ2-6; 7 bases agree with TRBD2. Germline values: CDR1 LGHNA, CDR2 YNFKEQ. J was trimmed by 0 bases and V by 0 bases; bases with no gene match: 8. The CDR3 covers 19 residues. CDR3 region: CASSQDLGLVFSGANVLTF. The CDR3 DNA reads as TGTGCCAGCAGCCAAGATCTCGGACTAGTGTTCTCTGGGGCCAACGTCCTGACTTTC.

V is TRBV14 and J is TRBJ1-6, with 8 bases lining up with TRBD1. This CDR3 region has 16 residues. CDR1 SGHDN and CDR2 FVKESK come from the germline V gene. Trimming took 0 bases from V and 4 from J; bases not matched to a gene: 2. Here the CDR3 reads CASSQENRGYNSPLHF. CDR3 bases: TGTGCCAGCAGCCAAGAAAACAGGGGGTATAATTCACCCCTCCACTTT.

The table lists this clone with a few counts. This chain connects TRBV6-5 to TRBJ1-5; 9 positions agree with TRBD1. The CDR3 is 15 residues long. CDR1 is MNHEY and CDR2 is SVGAGI in the germline V gene. The trim removed 4 bases at V and 7 bases at J, leaving 8 bases unmatched. The CDR3 sequence is CASSWGLTGGQPQHF. The CDR3 region has the DNA TGTGCCAGCAGTTGGGGTTTGACAGGGGGACAGCCCCAGCATTTT.

A word on this clone: This same CDR3 is encoded by further DNA sequences in the sample. The chain combines TRBV7-2 with TRBJ2-1; TRBD2 is a possible D gene (7 bases). Germline loops: CDR1 SGHTA, CDR2 FQGNSA. The CDR3 extends over 15 amino acids. Trimming left V 3 bases short and J 3 bases short, with 12 bases between. The CDR3 spells CASSLGGGHYNEQFF. CDR3 coding DNA: TGTGCCAGCAGCTTGGGGGGGGGCCACTACAATGAGCAGTTCTTC.

The V call is TRBV5-1, the J call TRBJ2-7; maybe TRBD2 (7 bases). V shed 0 bases and J shed 2 bases, with 12 bases lying between them. CDR1 is SGHRS and CDR2 is YFSETQ in the germline V gene. The CDR3 covers 15 residues. In DNA, the CDR3 is TGCGCCAGCAGCTTGGGCGGGGGCCCTACCTACGAGCAGTACTTC. It is translated as CASSLGGGPTYEQYF.

The chain uses TRBV7-9 and TRBJ1-4, with TRBD1 matching over 7 bases. CDR1 is SEHNR and CDR2 is FQNEAQ in the germline V gene (reference sequence). J was trimmed by 0 bases and V by 4 bases; bases with no gene match: 5. The CDR3 spans 16 residues. CDR3 bases: TGTGCCAGCAGCTCAGGACAGGCTGCAACTAATGAAAAACTGTTTTTT. Its translation is CASSSGQAATNEKLFF.

The rearrangement links TRBV29-1 to TRBJ1-1; 11 bases agree with TRBD1. The length of the CDR3 is 15 residues. The V and J ends lost 6 bases and 5 bases, in that order; junction bases with no gene match: 11. Germline CDR1 is SQVTM and CDR2 is ANQGSEA. CDR3 in DNA: TGCAGCGTAGCCGGGACAGGGGGTAAGGAGACTGAAGCTTTCTTT. Its protein is CSVAGTGGKETEAFF.

The V call is TRBV27, the J call TRBJ1-5; tentative D call: TRBD1 (5 bases). CDR1 is MNHEY and CDR2 is SMNVEV in the germline V gene (reference sequence). Trimming removed 6 bases from V and 3 bases from J, with 9 bases in between. This CDR3 spans 13 amino acids. CDR3 nucleotides: TGTGCCAGCAGACGACAGTACAATCAGCCCCAGCATTTT. It yields the protein CASRRQYNQPQHF.

This chain joins TRBV7-2 and TRBJ2-5, with TRBD1 as a possible D gene (5 bases). The CDR3 totals 15 residues. Germline CDR1 reads SGHTA; CDR2 reads FQGNSA. V was pared by 2 bases and J by 6 bases, with 16 bases between. In DNA, the CDR3 is TGTGCCAGCAGCTTATGGCAGGGTAATATCAAGACCCAGTACTTC. Its protein product is CASSLWQGNIKTQYF.

This clone is hyperexpanded in the sample. V and J are TRBV11-3 and TRBJ2-3; D unclear. The length of the CDR3 is 15 residues. Trimming took off 1 base at V and 0 bases at J, with 8 bases between the two ends. Looked up from germline, CDR1 is SGHNT and CDR2 is YENEEA. The CDR3 region has the DNA TGTGCCAGCAGCTTAGTAGGCGGTAGCACAGATACGCAGTATTTT. Translating it yields CASSLVGGSTDTQYF. Full variable domain (rest looked up from reference TRBV11-3 and TRBJ2-3): EAGVVQSPRYKIIEKKQPVAFWCNPISGHNTLYWYLQNLGQGPELLIRYENEEAVDDSQLPKDRFSAERLKGVDSTLKIQPAELGDSAVYLCASSLVGGSTDTQYFGPGTRLTVL.

J is TRBJ2-3 and V is TRBV10-1; TRBD2 matches 10 bases. CDR1 and CDR2 from the germline V gene are WNHNN and SYGVQD (reference sequence). J was trimmed by 5 bases and V by 6 bases; bases with no gene match: 11. CDR3 size: 16 residues. The CDR3 reads CASSSGLAGEGDTQYF. The CDR3 DNA reads TGCGCCAGCAGCTCGGGGCTAGCGGGGGAGGGAGATACGCAGTATTTT.

The CDR3 DNA reads as TGTGCCAGTAGTATGGGGGCGGGGGGCGGCGATGAGCAGTTCTTC. This translates into CASSMGAGGGDEQFF. The chain recombines TRBV19 with TRBJ2-1; 8 bases agree with TRBD2. There are 15 residues in the CDR3. The germline V gene has CDR1 LNHDA and CDR2 SQIVND (reference sequence). With 3 bases clipped from V and 8 bases from J, the junction kept 9 bases outside the gene matches.

This clone was counted between two and nine times. The rearrangement uses TRBV5-6 and TRBJ2-5; D gene unclear. The CDR3 length is 14 residues. Trimming removed 4 bases at V and 3 bases at J, with 13 bases between. Germline CDR1 and CDR2: SGHDT and YYEEEE. The CDR3 nucleotides are TGTGCCAGCAGCCGGGTCTCGGTCGAAGAGACCCAGTACTTC. Translation: CASSRVSVEETQYF.

This clone is a singleton in its sample. V is TRBV9 and J is TRBJ2-1; 10 nucleotides match TRBD2. The CDR3 is 17 amino acids. With 4 bases clipped from V and 0 bases from J, the junction kept 7 bases outside the gene matches. Germline assignment: CDR1 SGDLS and CDR2 YYNGEE. CDR3 sequence: CASSTGLAQSSYNEQFF. The CDR3 nucleotides read TGTGCCAGCAGCACGGGACTAGCGCAAAGCTCCTACAATGAGCAGTTCTTC.

This chain joins TRBV5-1 and TRBJ2-7; TRBD1 matches 9 bases. Germline V gene lookup returns CDR1 SGHRS and CDR2 YFSETQ. CDR3 length equals 14 residues. Losses at the gene ends were 1 base for V and 7 bases for J; bases not matched to a gene: 6. The CDR3 loop reads CASSLSGGQGEQYF. The CDR3 bases are TGCGCCAGCAGCTTGTCGGGGGGACAGGGAGAGCAGTACTTC.